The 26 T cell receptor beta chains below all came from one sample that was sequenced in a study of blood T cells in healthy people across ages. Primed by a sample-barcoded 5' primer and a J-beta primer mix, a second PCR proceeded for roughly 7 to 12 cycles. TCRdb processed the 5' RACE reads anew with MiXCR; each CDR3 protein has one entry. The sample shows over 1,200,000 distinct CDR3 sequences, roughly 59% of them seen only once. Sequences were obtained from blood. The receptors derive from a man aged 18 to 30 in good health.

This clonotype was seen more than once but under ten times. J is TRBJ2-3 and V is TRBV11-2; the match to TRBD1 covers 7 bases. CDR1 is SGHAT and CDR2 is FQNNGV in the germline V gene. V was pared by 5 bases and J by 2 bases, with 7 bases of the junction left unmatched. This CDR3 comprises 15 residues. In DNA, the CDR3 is TGTGCCAGCAGCCTCGGGACAGCCTACACAGATACGCAGTATTTT. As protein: CASSLGTAYTDTQYF.

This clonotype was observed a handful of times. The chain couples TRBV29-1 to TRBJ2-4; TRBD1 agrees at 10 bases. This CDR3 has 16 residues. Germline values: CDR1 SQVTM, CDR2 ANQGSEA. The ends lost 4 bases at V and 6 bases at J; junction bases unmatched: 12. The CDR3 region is CSVVGTGEQRANIQYF. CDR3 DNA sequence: TGCAGCGTTGTTGGGACAGGGGAACAAAGGGCAAACATTCAGTACTTC.

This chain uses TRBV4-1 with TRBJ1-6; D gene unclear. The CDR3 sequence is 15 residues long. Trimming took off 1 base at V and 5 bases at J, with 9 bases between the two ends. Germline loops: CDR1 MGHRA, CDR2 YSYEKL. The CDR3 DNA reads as TGCGCCAGCAGCCAAGTAGGCCAGGATAATTCACCCCTCCACTTT. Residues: CASSQVGQDNSPLHF.

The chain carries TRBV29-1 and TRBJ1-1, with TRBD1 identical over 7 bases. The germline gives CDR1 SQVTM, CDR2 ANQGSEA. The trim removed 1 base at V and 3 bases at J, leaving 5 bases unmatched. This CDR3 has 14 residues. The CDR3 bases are TGCAGCGTTGAAGGAGGCAGGGGGGACACTGAAGCTTTCTTT. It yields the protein CSVEGGRGDTEAFF.

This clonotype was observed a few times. This CDR3 is CSVEGGRVSEQYF. The CDR3 nucleotides are TGCAGCGTTGAGGGGGGCAGGGTAAGCGAGCAGTACTTC. J is TRBJ2-7 and V is TRBV29-1; D is tentatively TRBD1 or TRBD2 (6 bases each). The CDR3 has 13 amino acids. V was shortened by 3 bases and J by 6 bases, with 15 bases between the two germline ends. The germline gives CDR1 SQVTM, CDR2 ANQGSEA.

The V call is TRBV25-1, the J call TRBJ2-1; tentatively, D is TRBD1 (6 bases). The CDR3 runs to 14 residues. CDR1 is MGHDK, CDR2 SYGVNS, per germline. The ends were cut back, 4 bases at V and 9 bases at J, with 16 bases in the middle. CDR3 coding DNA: TGTGCCAGCAGTGGACAACCGCAGGGGTCTGAGCAGTTCTTC. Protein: CASSGQPQGSEQFF.

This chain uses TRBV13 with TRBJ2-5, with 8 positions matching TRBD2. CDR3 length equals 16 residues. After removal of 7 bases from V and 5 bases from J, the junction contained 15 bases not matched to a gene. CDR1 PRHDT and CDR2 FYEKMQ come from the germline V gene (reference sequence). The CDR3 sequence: CASTSRGGAGIETQYF. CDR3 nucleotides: TGTGCCAGCACGAGTCGGGGGGGGGCCGGAATTGAGACCCAGTACTTC.

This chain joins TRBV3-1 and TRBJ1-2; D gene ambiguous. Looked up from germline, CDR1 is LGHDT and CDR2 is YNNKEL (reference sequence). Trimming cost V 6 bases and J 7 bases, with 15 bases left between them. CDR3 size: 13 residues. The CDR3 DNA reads TGTGCCAGCAGTGCCTCAGTTCCGGGTGGCTACACCTTC. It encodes CASSASVPGGYTF. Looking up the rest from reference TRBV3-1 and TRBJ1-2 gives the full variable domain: DTAVSQTPKYLVTQMGNDKSIKCEQNLGHDTMYWYKQDSKKFLKIMFSYNNKELIINETVPNRFSPKSPDKAHLNLHINSLELGDSAVYFCASSASVPGGYTFGSGTRLTVV.

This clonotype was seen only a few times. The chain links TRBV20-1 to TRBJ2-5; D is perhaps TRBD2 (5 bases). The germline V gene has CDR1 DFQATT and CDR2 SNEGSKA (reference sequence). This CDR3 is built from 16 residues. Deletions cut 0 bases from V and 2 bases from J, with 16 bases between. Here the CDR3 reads CSARDPGGPGQETQYF. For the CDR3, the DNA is TGCAGTGCTAGAGATCCTGGAGGCCCAGGACAAGAGACCCAGTACTTC.

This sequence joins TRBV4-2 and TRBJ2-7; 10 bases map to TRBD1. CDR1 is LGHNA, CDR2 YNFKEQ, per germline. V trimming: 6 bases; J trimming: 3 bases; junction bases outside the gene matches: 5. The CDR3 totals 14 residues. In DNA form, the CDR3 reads TGTGCCAGCAGGGGACAGGGGAATGACTACGAGCAGTACTTC. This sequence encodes CASRGQGNDYEQYF.

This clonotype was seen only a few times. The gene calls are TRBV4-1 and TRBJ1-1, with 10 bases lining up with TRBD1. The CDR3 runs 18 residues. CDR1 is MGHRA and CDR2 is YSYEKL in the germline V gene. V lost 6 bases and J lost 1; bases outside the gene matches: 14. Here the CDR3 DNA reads TGCGCCAGCAGAAGAAACACCGGGACAGGGGCCGCGAACACTGAAGCTTTCTTT. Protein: CASRRNTGTGAANTEAFF.

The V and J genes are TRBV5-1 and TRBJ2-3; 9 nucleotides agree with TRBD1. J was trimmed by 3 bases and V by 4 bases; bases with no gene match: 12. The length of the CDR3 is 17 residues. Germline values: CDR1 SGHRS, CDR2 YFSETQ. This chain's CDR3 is CASSLRGTGLVTDTQYF. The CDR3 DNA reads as TGCGCCAGCAGCCTCCGGGGGACAGGGCTTGTGACAGATACGCAGTATTTT.

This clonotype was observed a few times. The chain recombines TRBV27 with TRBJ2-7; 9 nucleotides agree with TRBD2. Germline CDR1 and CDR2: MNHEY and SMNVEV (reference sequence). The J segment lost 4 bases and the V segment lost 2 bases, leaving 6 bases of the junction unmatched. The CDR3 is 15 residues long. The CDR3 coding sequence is TGTGCCAGCAGTTTACGGCTAGCGGGGACATACGAGCAGTACTTC. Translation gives CASSLRLAGTYEQYF.

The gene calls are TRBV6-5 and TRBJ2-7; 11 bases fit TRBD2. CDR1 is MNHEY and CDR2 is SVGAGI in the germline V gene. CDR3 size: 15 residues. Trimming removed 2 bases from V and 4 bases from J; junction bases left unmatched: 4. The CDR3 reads CASSYGTSGSYEQYF. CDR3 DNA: TGTGCCAGCAGTTACGGGACTAGCGGCTCTTACGAGCAGTACTTC.

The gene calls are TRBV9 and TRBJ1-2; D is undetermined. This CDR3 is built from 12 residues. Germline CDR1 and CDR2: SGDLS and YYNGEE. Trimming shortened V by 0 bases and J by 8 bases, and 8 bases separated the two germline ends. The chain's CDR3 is CASSVDVSGYTF. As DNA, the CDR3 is TGTGCCAGCAGCGTAGATGTGAGCGGCTACACCTTC.

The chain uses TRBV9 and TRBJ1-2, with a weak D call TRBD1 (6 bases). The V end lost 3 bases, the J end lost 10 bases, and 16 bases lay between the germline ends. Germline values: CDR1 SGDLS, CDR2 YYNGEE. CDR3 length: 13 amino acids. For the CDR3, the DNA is TGTGCCAGCAGCGCAGGGACATCAGTCGACTACACCTTC. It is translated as CASSAGTSVDYTF.

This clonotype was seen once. This CDR3 reads CASSEPGGAQETQYF. The CDR3 DNA reads as TGTGCCAGCAGTGAACCCGGGGGGGCTCAAGAGACCCAGTACTTC. V gene TRBV2 combines with J gene TRBJ2-5; 8 nucleotides agree with TRBD2. The CDR3 totals 15 residues. The V gene's germline CDR1 is SNHLY and CDR2 FYNNEI. The V gene end was trimmed by 2 bases and the J gene end by 2 bases; junction bases not matched to a gene: 4.

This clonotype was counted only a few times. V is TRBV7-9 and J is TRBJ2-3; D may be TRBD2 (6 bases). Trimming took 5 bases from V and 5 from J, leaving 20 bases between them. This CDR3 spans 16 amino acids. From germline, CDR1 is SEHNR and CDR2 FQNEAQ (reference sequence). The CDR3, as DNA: TGTGCCAGCAGCCCAGGAACTAGCTCCGGAATAGATACGCAGTATTTT. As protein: CASSPGTSSGIDTQYF.

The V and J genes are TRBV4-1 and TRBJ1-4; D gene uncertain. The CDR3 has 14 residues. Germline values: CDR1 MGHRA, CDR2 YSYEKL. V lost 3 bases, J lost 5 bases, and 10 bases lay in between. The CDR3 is CASSQIHLNEKLFF. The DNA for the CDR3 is TGCGCCAGCAGCCAGATACACCTAAATGAAAAACTGTTTTTT.

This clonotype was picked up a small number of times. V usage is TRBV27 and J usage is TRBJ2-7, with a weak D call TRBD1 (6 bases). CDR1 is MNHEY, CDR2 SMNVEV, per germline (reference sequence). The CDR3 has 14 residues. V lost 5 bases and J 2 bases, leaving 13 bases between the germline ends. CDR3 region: CASSRRQATYEQYF. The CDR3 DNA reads TGTGCCAGCAGTCGACGACAGGCGACCTACGAGCAGTACTTC.

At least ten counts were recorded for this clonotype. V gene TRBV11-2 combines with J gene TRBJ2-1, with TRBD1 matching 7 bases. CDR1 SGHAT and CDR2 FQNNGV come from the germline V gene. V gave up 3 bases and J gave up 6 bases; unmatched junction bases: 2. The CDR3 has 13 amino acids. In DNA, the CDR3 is TGTGCCAGCAGCTTGGGGGACAGCAATGAGCAGTTCTTC. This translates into CASSLGDSNEQFF.

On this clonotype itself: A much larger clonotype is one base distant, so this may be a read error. CDR3 protein: CASSLATLAGGSYNEQYF. The CDR3 DNA sequence: TGTGCCAGCAGCTTAGCAACTCTAGCGGGAGGGTCCTACAATGAGCAGTACTTC. V gene TRBV7-2 combines with J gene TRBJ2-1, with 12 nucleotides matching TRBD2. The end of the DNA aligns better with TRBJ2-7, so the J call may be wrong. The CDR3 is 18 amino acids. Germline V gene data show CDR1 as SGHTA and CDR2 as FQGNSA.

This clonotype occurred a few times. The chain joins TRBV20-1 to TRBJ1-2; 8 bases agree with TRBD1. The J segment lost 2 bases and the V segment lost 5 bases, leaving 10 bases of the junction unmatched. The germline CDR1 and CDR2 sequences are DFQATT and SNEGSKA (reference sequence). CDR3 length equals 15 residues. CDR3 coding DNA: TGCAGTGCTCCCCCCAGGGGGCACACAAACTATGGCTACACCTTC. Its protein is CSAPPRGHTNYGYTF.

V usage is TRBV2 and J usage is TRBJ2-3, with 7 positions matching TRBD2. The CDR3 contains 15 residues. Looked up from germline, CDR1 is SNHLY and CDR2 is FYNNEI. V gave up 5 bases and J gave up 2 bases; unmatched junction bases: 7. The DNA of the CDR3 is TGTGCCAGCAGTCCCCAACTAGCGAACACAGATACGCAGTATTTT. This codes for CASSPQLANTDTQYF.

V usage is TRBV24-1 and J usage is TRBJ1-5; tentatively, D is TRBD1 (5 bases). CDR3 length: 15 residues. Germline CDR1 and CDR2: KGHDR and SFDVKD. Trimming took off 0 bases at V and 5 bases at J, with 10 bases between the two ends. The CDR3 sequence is CATSDLPGLHQPQHF. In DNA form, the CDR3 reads TGTGCCACCAGTGATTTGCCAGGGTTGCATCAGCCCCAGCATTTT.

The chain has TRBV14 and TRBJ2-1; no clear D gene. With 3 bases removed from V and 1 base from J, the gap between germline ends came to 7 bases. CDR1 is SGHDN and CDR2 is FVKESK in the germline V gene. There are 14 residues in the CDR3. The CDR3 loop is CASSHSRSYNEQFF. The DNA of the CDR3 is TGTGCCAGCAGCCATTCTAGATCCTACAATGAGCAGTTCTTC.